This T cell receptor (beta chain) was sequenced during a study of cytotoxic CD8 clonotypes in ibrutinib-treated CLL (dated by TCRdb to the early 2020s). Looking at the study overall: The cohort included approximately 15 treatment-naive and roughly 10 relapsed/refractory patients; 17 to 18 were IGHV unmutated. Partial responses were observed in some 24 patients and complete responses in 2; after a median follow-up of roughly 62 months, remission was maintained in roughly 15 patients and progression was observed in about twelve. Response samples were obtained after a median of 12 months of treatment, with a range of roughly 6 to 40 months. On average, each sample had approximately 260,000 productive templates and tens of thousands of productive rearrangements. Longitudinal samples were available for about 30% of the 86 trial participants. Cryopreserved peripheral blood mononuclear cells were obtained prior to treatment, at the time of response, and at either disease progression or sustained remission. Every remission and progressive disease sample was obtained while ibrutinib was still being received by the patients.

What the research found in general, with its limitations: Public clonotypes were found to be uncommon and were observed to contract or remain stable during treatment; the increase in clonality was shown to reflect expansion of private clonotypes at ibrutinib response. Sampling times were not matched between sustained-remission and progressing patients, and lymph node repertoires were not studied. At baseline, clonality was higher than in age-matched healthy donors and showed a strong correlation with circulating CD8+ T-cell counts. Clonality increased at ibrutinib response, stayed stable in sustained remission, and fell back toward baseline at progression.

The time point label here, explained by the study, means: roughly 2 years on ibrutinib. Roughly 1.8 micrograms of genomic DNA were extracted from cryopreserved PBMCs for TCR beta library preparation. Longitudinal blood samples from CLL patients on ibrutinib monotherapy were analyzed using high-throughput TCR beta sequencing. The patients took part in an open-label, single-center phase 2 trial of ibrutinib monotherapy. In the germline V gene (reference sequence), CDR1 corresponds to MNHEY and CDR2 to SMNVEV. There are 14 amino acids in the CDR3, from cysteine to phenylalanine inclusive. The retained sequence is limited to the CDR3, 42 bases, with the frame set at the first base. Trimming accounts for 10 bases at V and 1 base at J, while the number of junction bases matched to no gene is 8. Many counts were recorded for this clone. It has no known antigen specificity. No base-level quality is on record; no much larger clone is a single base apart.

On a MiSeq, deep resolution sequencing aimed for a depth between 1 in 1 million and 1 in 200,000 T cells, with each clonotype covered approximately 10x on average. TCR beta libraries were generated with the immunoSEQ hsTCRB Kit. The source study handled its data this way. The data were analyzed with ImmunoSEQ Analyzer and ImmunoSEQ Data Assistant, and V, D and J gene assignments followed IMGT definitions. Clonality, which ranges from 0 to 1, was calculated by subtracting the normalized Shannon entropy of productive rearrangement frequencies from one. Only overrepresented clonotypes making up at least 0.05% of the repertoire of each patient were included in the public clonotype analysis. Repertoires from thirteen age-matched healthy donors in immuneACCESS were used as clonality controls. TCRdb mirrors the immuneACCESS table, restricted to in-frame sequences. Some clones are absent from its copies; in checked studies, under half trace to an unresolved V gene, and the reason for the others is unknown. Clone size and V and J calls were adopted from that table, with D and trimming inferred from the DNA. This sample is represented by under 200,000 clones; 84% of them were singletons. The top ten constitute roughly 4.5% of the sample.

Sequenced here: PBMCs, sampled after 24 months of ibrutinib treatment. The rearranged chain carries TRBV27 and TRBJ2-7, with 9 middle bases fitting TRBD1. The origin of this receptor is a human donor with chronic lymphocytic leukemia. The CDR3 protein is CATSGQGSSYEQYF. The DNA sequence follows: TGTGCCACCTCGGGACAGGGCAGTTCCTACGAGCAGTACTTC.